The clone carrying this T cell receptor beta chain was picked up a small number of times. Amplification used 60 Vbeta primers and 13 Jbeta primers. In the original workflow: Approximately 11 million of tens of millions of unique TCR beta chains were shared, per a later count. Assay: immunoSEQ multiplex PCR; the TCRdb copy retains only in-frame clones and omits some. That table furnishes V, J and clone size, whereas the DNA furnished D and trimming. The table includes around 130,000 clones, around 72% detected once. These data are taken from a study of cytomegalovirus exposure and HLA in healthy donors. From germline, CDR1 is MNHEY and CDR2 SVGAGI. The CDR3 consists of 14 residues. V dropped 0 bases and J dropped 5 bases, with 8 bases sitting between them.

This TCR was sampled from a middle-aged woman in good health and CMV-seronegative. Sequenced sample: PBMCs. The V gene is TRBV6-5, the J gene TRBJ2-1; TRBD2 might be the D (5 bases). The CDR3 DNA is TGTGCCAGCAGTTACTCCCTCGGGGACAATGAGCAGTTCTTC. This encodes CASSYSLGDNEQFF.